This is a list of T cell receptor beta chains from one sample in a study of blood T cells in healthy people across ages. TCRdb used MiXCR to reprocess the 5' RACE reads, holding one entry per CDR3 protein. The table includes about 650,000 distinct CDR3 sequences, roughly half detected once. Sequencing was performed on blood. Receptors originate from an elderly woman in good health. CDR3s include the opening cysteine and the closing phenylalanine or tryptophan. A D gene is named only where the DNA matches it firmly. Part of the rows lack a size; the others show once, few, many or a class for expanded clones.

CDR3aa | CDR3nt | j_gene | d_gene | v_gene | len | abundance
CASSIGGADTQYF | TGTGCCAGCAGCATTGGGGGGGCAGATACGCAGTATTTT | TRBJ2-3 | TRBD2 | TRBV12-3/TRBV12-4 | 13 | NA
CASIRSGGGDTGELFF | TGTGCCAGCATCCGTAGCGGGGGGGGTGACACCGGGGAGCTGTTTTTT | TRBJ2-2 | TRBD2 | TRBV28 | 16 | NA
CASGGTKKETQYF | TGTGCCAGCGGGGGGACAAAAAAAGAGACCCAGTACTTC | TRBJ2-5 | NA | TRBV21-1 | 13 | NA
CSVGHQVGTDTQYF | TGCAGCGTTGGCCACCAAGTAGGCACAGATACGCAGTATTTT | TRBJ2-3 | NA | TRBV29-1 | 14 | NA
CASRPGPHTEAFF | TGTGCCAGCAGACCCGGGCCCCACACTGAAGCTTTCTTT | TRBJ1-1 | NA | TRBV6-5 | 13 | NA
CASSASRRSQYF | TGTGCCAGCAGCGCATCTCGGAGGTCCCAGTACTTC | TRBJ2-5 | NA | TRBV7-9 | 12 | many
CASSSKDTQYF | TGTGCCAGCAGCTCGAAAGATACGCAGTATTTT | TRBJ2-3 | NA | TRBV11-2 | 11 | many
CSAGDRWGEKLFF | TGCAGTGCCGGGGACAGGTGGGGTGAAAAACTGTTTTTT | TRBJ1-4 | TRBD1 | TRBV20-1 | 13 | many
CASSGQGQNNQPQHF | TGTGCCAGCAGTGGACAGGGCCAAAACAATCAGCCCCAGCATTTT | TRBJ1-5 | TRBD1 | TRBV6-6 | 15 | many
CASIASGKGREQFF | TGTGCCAGTATCGCTAGCGGGAAGGGAAGGGAGCAGTTCTTC | TRBJ2-1 | TRBD2 | TRBV19 | 14 | NA
CASSLRQQQETQYF | TGTGCCAGCAGCTTACGTCAGCAACAAGAGACCCAGTACTTC | TRBJ2-5 | NA | TRBV7-9 | 14 | NA
CASSQQSAIEQYF | TGTGCCAGCAGTCAACAGAGCGCGATAGAGCAGTACTTC | TRBJ2-7 | NA | TRBV28 | 13 | NA
CATSRGTLGTDTQYF | TGTGCCACCAGCAGAGGCACGTTAGGAACAGATACGCAGTATTTT | TRBJ2-3 | NA | TRBV15 | 15 | few
CASSYSYGKDNEQFF | TGTGCCAGCAGTTACTCGTACGGAAAAGACAATGAGCAGTTCTTC | TRBJ2-1 | NA | TRBV6-5 | 15 | NA
CASSPPGLAGGTDTQYF | TGTGCCAGCTCACCGCCGGGACTAGCGGGAGGCACAGATACGCAGTATTTT | TRBJ2-3 | TRBD2 | TRBV18 | 17 | NA
CASSLTATHEQFF | TGTGCCAGCAGCCTTACTGCGACCCATGAGCAGTTCTTC | TRBJ2-1 | NA | TRBV28 | 13 | NA
CASSTTGRVAGELFF | TGTGCCAGCAGCACCACGGGCCGGGTGGCCGGGGAGCTGTTTTTT | TRBJ2-2 | NA | TRBV28 | 15 | few
CASSQVGNTGELFF | TGCGCCAGCAGCCAAGTGGGGAACACCGGGGAGCTGTTTTTT | TRBJ2-2 | NA | TRBV4-1 | 14 | few
CASSTDSTSGRLYEQYF | TGTGCCAGCAGCACGGACAGTACTAGCGGGAGGTTATACGAGCAGTACTTC | TRBJ2-7 | TRBD2 | TRBV6-6 | 17 | many
CASSPRTPPTNEKLFF | TGCGCCAGCAGCCCCCGGACGCCCCCAACTAATGAAAAACTGTTTTTT | TRBJ1-4 | NA | TRBV4-1 | 16 | NA
CASSQITWGAYQGTQYF | TGTGCCAGCAGCCAAATAACGTGGGGCGCGTACCAAGGGACCCAGTACTTC | TRBJ2-5 | NA | TRBV7-9 | 17 | NA
CASSYRDRVIYEQYF | TGTGCCAGCAGTTACCGGGACAGGGTGATCTACGAGCAGTACTTC | TRBJ2-7 | TRBD1 | TRBV2 | 15 | many
CSGRGSVGGYNEQFF | TGCAGCGGGAGGGGGTCCGTAGGGGGATACAATGAGCAGTTCTTC | TRBJ2-1 | NA | TRBV29-1 | 15 | few
CASSYGGDRGNQPQHF | TGTGCCAGCAGTTATGGCGGGGACAGGGGCAATCAGCCCCAGCATTTT | TRBJ1-5 | TRBD1 | TRBV27 | 16 | NA
CASQRQDRGTDTQYF | TGTGCCAGTCAACGCCAGGACAGGGGAACAGATACGCAGTATTTT | TRBJ2-3 | TRBD1 | TRBV2 | 15 | NA